The rows below give T cell receptor beta chains drawn from one sample of a study of tumor T cells in aggressive B-cell lymphoma. The protocol was immunoSEQ multiplex PCR, while the TCRdb copy is restricted to in-frame clones and leaves out a portion. The sample lists 8,500 to 14,000 clones; around nine tenths were seen once. The sequencing sample was made of tumor tissue. These receptors were taken from an adult with diffuse large B cell lymphoma. Both conserved end residues are part of each CDR3. D genes are given only for firm matches. Rows give clone size only sometimes, using once, few, many, or a class for an expanded clone.

clone size,J gene,V gene,D gene,CDR3 protein,CDR3 DNA
NA,TRBJ1-2,TRBV6-6,NA,CASTPVRNYGYTF,TGTGCCAGCACTCCAGTCAGAAACTATGGCTACACCTTC
few,TRBJ1-2,TRBV18,NA,CASSPGQGAGGYTF,TGTGCCAGCTCACCGGGTCAGGGCGCGGGAGGCTACACCTTC
NA,TRBJ2-5,TRBV6-4,NA,CASSGQYPGMYF,TGTGCCAGCAGTGGCCAATATCCCGGGATGTACTTC
NA,TRBJ2-2,TRBV6-5,NA,CASKSPGPNTGELFF,TGTGCCAGCAAGTCCCCGGGTCCGAACACCGGGGAGCTGTTTTTT
NA,TRBJ2-5,TRBV5-1,TRBD1,CASSSPDRGKETQYF,TGCGCCAGCAGCTCCCCTGACAGGGGAAAAGAGACCCAGTACTTC
NA,TRBJ1-5,TRBV4-1,NA,CASSQGASPLNQPQHF,TGCGCCAGCAGCCAAGGGGCCTCGCCTCTAAATCAGCCCCAGCATTTT
NA,TRBJ2-2,TRBV2,TRBD1,CASRGQGGTGELFF,TGTGCCAGCAGAGGACAGGGCGGCACCGGGGAGCTGTTTTTT
NA,TRBJ1-3,TRBV11-2,NA,CASSLSRAGNTIYF,TGTGCCAGCAGCTTGTCCAGGGCTGGAAACACCATATATTTT
once,TRBJ1-6,TRBV21-1,NA,CASSDRGPGPSLNSPLHF,TGTGCCAGCAGCGACAGGGGCCCAGGGCCTTCACTTAATTCACCCCTCCACTTT
NA,TRBJ2-5,TRBV5-1,TRBD1,CASSPGGGGETQYF,TGCGCCAGCAGCCCAGGGGGCGGTGGAGAGACCCAGTACTTC
NA,TRBJ2-2,TRBV4-2,NA,CASSQDIVGELFF,TGTGCCAGCAGCCAAGATATTGTCGGGGAGCTGTTTTTT
NA,TRBJ2-3,TRBV6-5,NA,CASSYRDNTDTQYF,TGTGCCAGCAGTTACCGGGACAACACAGATACGCAGTATTTT
once,TRBJ2-3,TRBV5-1,NA,CASSLIDHDRYF,TGCGCCAGCAGCTTGATAGATCACGATCGGTATTTT
few,TRBJ2-5,TRBV7-9,TRBD1,CAINDQGARETQYF,TGTGCCATCAACGATCAGGGGGCGCGAGAGACCCAGTACTTC
NA,TRBJ2-5,TRBV5-6,TRBD2,CASSLLAGGAKTQYF,TGTGCCAGCAGCCTACTAGCGGGAGGGGCAAAGACCCAGTACTTC
NA,TRBJ2-1,TRBV19,TRBD1,CASSTGDRDTDEQFF,TGTGCCAGTAGCACGGGGGACAGGGATACGGATGAGCAGTTCTTC
NA,TRBJ2-3,TRBV2,TRBD1,CAIRDRINQPQYF,TGTGCCATCCGGGACAGGATCAATCAGCCCCAGTATTTT
NA,TRBJ2-7,TRBV6-5,NA,CASSYSGAYEQYF,TGTGCCAGCAGTTACTCAGGGGCCTACGAGCAGTACTTC
NA,TRBJ2-2,TRBV4-2,NA,CASSQDRTGGELFF,TGTGCCAGCAGCCAAGACCGCACGGGCGGGGAGCTGTTTTTT
NA,TRBJ1-5,TRBV5-6,NA,CASSWTPRGNQPQHF,TGTGCCAGCAGCTGGACACCTCGGGGCAATCAGCCCCAGCATTTT
NA,TRBJ2-5,TRBV5-1,NA,CASSLAGVDETQYF,TGCGCCAGCAGCTTGGCAGGGGTTGACGAGACCCAGTACTTC
NA,TRBJ1-2,TRBV7-9,NA,CASSLENTDYTF,TGTGCCAGCAGCTTAGAGAATACTGACTACACCTTC
NA,TRBJ2-5,TRBV18,TRBD2,CASSPKAGVAETQYF,TGTGCCAGCTCACCAAAAGCGGGAGTGGCGGAGACCCAGTACTTC
NA,TRBJ2-3,TRBV6-5,NA,CASSRLRVVTDTQYF,TGTGCCAGCAGTCGACTTCGAGTGGTGACAGATACGCAGTATTTT
NA,TRBJ1-2,TRBV28,NA,CASRPGGPNYGYTF,TGTGCCAGCAGACCGGGGGGGCCGAACTATGGCTACACCTTC
NA,TRBJ2-7,TRBV6-6,TRBD2,CASSASGTYSYEQYF,TGTGCCAGCAGTGCTAGCGGGACCTACTCCTACGAGCAGTACTTC
NA,TRBJ2-5,TRBV27,NA,CASSDKRATETQYF,TGTGCCAGCTCCGATAAGCGGGCGACCGAGACCCAGTACTTC
NA,TRBJ2-5,TRBV7-2,TRBD2,CASSPRRGLSETQYF,TGTGCCAGCAGCCCCAGGCGGGGGTTGTCGGAGACCCAGTACTTC
NA,TRBJ2-2,TRBV5-5,NA,CASSLGGANTGELFF,TGTGCCAGCAGCTTGGGCGGGGCGAACACCGGGGAGCTGTTTTTT
NA,TRBJ1-2,TRBV4-1,TRBD1,CASSQVAGQGGYGYTF,TGCGCCAGCAGCCAAGTAGCGGGACAGGGGGGGTATGGCTACACCTTC
NA,TRBJ2-1,TRBV5-1,TRBD1,CASSSTGGDNEQFF,TGCGCCAGCAGCTCGACAGGGGGGGACAATGAGCAGTTCTTC
once,TRBJ2-7,TRBV7-6,TRBD1,CASSPGQGFYEQYF,TGTGCCAGCAGCCCCGGACAGGGATTTTACGAGCAGTACTTC
NA,TRBJ2-1,TRBV6-5,TRBD2,CASSALAGGGNEQFF,TGTGCCAGCAGTGCACTAGCGGGAGGGGGTAATGAGCAGTTCTTC
NA,TRBJ1-1,TRBV28,TRBD1,CAIRQGRNTEAFF,TGTGCCATAAGACAGGGGAGGAACACTGAAGCTTTCTTT
NA,TRBJ1-1,TRBV20-1,NA,CNARAGTEAFF,TGCAATGCTAGAGCGGGGACTGAAGCTTTCTTT
NA,TRBJ1-2,TRBV11-2,NA,CASSSVQSSYGYTF,TGTGCCAGCAGCTCCGTACAGAGTTCCTATGGCTACACCTTC
NA,TRBJ2-1,TRBV6-4,NA,CASSEGGNEQFF,TGTGCCAGCAGTGAGGGGGGCAATGAGCAGTTCTTC
NA,TRBJ1-5,TRBV28,NA,CASSLWGQGRGQPQHF,TGTGCCAGCAGTTTATGGGGTCAGGGCCGGGGGCAGCCCCAGCATTTT